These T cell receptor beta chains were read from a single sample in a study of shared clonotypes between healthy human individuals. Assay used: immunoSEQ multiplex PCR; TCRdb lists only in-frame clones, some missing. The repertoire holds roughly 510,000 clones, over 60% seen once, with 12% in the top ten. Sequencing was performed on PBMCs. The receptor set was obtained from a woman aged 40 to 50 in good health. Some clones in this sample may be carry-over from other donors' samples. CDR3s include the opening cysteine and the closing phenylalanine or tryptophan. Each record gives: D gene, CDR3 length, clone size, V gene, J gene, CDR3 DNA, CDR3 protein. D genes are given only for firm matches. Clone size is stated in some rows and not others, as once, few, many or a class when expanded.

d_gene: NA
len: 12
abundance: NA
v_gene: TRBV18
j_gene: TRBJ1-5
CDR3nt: TGTGCCAGCTCCCCTCGGAGTCAGCCCCAGCATTTT
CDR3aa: CASSPRSQPQHF

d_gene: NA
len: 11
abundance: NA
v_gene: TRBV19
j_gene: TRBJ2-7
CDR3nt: TGTGCCACCCTATTTCGCGTCGAGCAGTACTTC
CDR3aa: CATLFRVEQYF

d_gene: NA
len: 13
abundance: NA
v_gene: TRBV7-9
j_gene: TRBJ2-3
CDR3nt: TGTGCCAGCAGCTTAGAGCTCCCAGATACGCAGTATTTT
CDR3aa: CASSLELPDTQYF

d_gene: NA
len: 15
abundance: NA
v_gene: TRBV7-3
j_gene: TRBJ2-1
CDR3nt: TGTGCCAGCATCTCAAGTTGCGTCTCCTACAATGAGCAGTTCTTC
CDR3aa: CASISSCVSYNEQFF

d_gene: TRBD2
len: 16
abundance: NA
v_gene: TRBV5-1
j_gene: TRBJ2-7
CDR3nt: TGCGCCAGCAGCTTGGCCCCACTAGCGGGAGGGTACGAGCAGTACTTC
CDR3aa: CASSLAPLAGGYEQYF

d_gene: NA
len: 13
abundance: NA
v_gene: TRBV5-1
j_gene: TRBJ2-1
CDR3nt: TGCGCCAGCAGCCTTCAGGATGGGGATGAGCAGTTCTTC
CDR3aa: CASSLQDGDEQFF

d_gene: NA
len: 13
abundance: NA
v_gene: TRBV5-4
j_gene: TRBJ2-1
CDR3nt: TGTGCCAGCAGCTTAGGCGCTAACAATGAGCAGTTCTTC
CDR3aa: CASSLGANNEQFF

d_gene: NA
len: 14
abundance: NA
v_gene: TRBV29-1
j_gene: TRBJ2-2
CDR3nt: TGCAGCGTTCAAAGGCAGGGCGGAACCGGGGAGCTGTTTTTT
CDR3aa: CSVQRQGGTGELFF

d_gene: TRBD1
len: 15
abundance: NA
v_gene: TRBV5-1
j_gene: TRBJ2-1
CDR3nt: TGCGCCAGCAGCTTGGGACAGGGATCCTACAATGAGCAGTTCTTC
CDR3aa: CASSLGQGSYNEQFF

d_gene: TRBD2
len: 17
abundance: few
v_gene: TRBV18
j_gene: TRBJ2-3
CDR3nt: TGTGCCAGCTCACCAAGAACTAGCGGGAGGGGCACAGATACGCAGTATTTT
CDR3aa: CASSPRTSGRGTDTQYF

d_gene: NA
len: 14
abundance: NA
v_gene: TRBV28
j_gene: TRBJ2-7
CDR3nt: TGTGCCAGCAGTTTAGTTGTTGGGGGAGGCGGGCAGTACTTC
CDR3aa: CASSLVVGGGGQYF

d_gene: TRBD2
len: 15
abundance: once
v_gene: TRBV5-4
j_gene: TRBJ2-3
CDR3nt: TGTGCCAGCAGCATGACTAGCGGGAGCACAGATACGCAGTATTTT
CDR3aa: CASSMTSGSTDTQYF

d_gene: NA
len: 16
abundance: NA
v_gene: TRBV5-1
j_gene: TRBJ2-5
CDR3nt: TGCGCCAGCAGCTGGGGCCGTCAGAGGCAAGGAGAGACCCAGTACTTC
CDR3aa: CASSWGRQRQGETQYF

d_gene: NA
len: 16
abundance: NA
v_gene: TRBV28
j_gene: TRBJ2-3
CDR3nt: TGTGCCAGCAGCCCCGGGCTCCAGGGTGGCACAGATACGCAGTATTTT
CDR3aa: CASSPGLQGGTDTQYF

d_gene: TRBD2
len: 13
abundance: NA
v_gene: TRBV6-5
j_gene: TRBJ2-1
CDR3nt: TGTGCCACCGGAGCGGGAGCTTACAATGAGCAGTTCTTC
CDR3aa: CATGAGAYNEQFF

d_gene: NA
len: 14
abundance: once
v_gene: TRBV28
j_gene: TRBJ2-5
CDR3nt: TGTGCCAGCAGTCTAGCAGCCGCTCAAGAGACCCAGTACTTC
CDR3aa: CASSLAAAQETQYF

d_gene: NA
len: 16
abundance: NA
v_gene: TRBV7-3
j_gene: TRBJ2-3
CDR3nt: TGTGCCAGCAGCTTAACTGGGGGGGCCTCCACAGATACGCAGTATTTT
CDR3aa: CASSLTGGASTDTQYF

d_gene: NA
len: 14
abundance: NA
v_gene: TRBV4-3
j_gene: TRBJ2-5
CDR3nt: TGCGCCAGCAGCCAAGATCCGGGTAGGGAGACCCAGTACTTC
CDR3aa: CASSQDPGRETQYF

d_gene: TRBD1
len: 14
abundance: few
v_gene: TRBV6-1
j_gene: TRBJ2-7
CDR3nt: TGTGCCAGCACCGACAGGGGGAGCTCCTACGAGCAGTACTTC
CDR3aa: CASTDRGSSYEQYF

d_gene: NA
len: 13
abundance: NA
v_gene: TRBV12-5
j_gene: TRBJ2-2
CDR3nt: TGTGCTAGTGGTTTGGACCTCTATGGGGAGCTGTTTTTT
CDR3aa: CASGLDLYGELFF

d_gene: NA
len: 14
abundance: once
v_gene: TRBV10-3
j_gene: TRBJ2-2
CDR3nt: TGTGCCATCGCTCCAGGGCGGGTAACCGGGGAGCTGTTTTTT
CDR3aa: CAIAPGRVTGELFF

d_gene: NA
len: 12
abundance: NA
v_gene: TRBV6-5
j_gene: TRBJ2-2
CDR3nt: TGTGCCAGTAAACAGGGCACCGGGGAGCTGTTTTTT
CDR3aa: CASKQGTGELFF

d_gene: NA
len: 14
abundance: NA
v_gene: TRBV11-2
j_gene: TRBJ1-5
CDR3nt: TGTGCCAGCAGCTTACAGGGTAGCAATCAGCCCCAGCATTTT
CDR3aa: CASSLQGSNQPQHF

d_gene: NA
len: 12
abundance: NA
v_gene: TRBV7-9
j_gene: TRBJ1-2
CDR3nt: TGTGCCAGCAGCTTAGATACCTATGGCTACACCTTC
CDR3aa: CASSLDTYGYTF

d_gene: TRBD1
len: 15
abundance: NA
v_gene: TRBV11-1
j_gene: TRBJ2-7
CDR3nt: TGTGCCAGCAGCTCGTCCTGGGACAGGGTCTACGAGCAGTACTTC
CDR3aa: CASSSSWDRVYEQYF

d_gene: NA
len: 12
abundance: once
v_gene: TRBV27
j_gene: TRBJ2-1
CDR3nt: TGTGCCAGCAGAACTAGACTGAATGAGCAGTTCTTC
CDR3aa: CASRTRLNEQFF

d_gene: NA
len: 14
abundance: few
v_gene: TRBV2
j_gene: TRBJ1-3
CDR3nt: TGTGCCAGCAGTGAAGCAGGGGTTGGAAACACCATATATTTT
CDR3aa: CASSEAGVGNTIYF

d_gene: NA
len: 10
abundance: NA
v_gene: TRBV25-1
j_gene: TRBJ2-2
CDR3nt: TGTGCCAGCAGAAACGGGGAGCTGTTTTTT
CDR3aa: CASRNGELFF

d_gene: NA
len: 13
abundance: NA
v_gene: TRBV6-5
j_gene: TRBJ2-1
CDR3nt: TGTGCCAGCAGTCCCGACTATTACAATGAGCAGTTCTTC
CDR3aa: CASSPDYYNEQFF

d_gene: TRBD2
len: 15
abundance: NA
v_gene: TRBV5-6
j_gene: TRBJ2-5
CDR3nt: TGTGCCAGCAGCTTGGCGGGAGGCCTCCAAGAGACCCAGTACTTC
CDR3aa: CASSLAGGLQETQYF

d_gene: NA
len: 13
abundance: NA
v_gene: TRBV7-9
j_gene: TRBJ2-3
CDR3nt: TGTGCCAGCAGCTTAGGGGGTACAGATACGCAGTATTTT
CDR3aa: CASSLGGTDTQYF

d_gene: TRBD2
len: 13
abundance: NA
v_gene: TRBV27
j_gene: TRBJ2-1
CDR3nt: TGTGCCAGCGGGTTCGGGAGGGCCAATGAGCAGTTCTTC
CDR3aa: CASGFGRANEQFF

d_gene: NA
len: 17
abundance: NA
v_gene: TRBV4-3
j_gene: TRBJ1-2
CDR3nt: TGCGCCAGCAGCCAAGGTTCAGCCTGGGACACAGGGTCTGGCTACACCTTC
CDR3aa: CASSQGSAWDTGSGYTF

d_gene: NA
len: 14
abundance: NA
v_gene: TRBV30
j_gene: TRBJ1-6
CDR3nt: TGTGCCTGGAGTGTGGGGGGCGATAATTCACCCCTCCACTTT
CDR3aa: CAWSVGGDNSPLHF

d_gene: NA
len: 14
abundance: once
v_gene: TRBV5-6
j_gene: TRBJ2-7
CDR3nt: TGTGCCAGCAGCTTGAAGGTCATCTTATACGAGCAGTACTTC
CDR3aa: CASSLKVILYEQYF

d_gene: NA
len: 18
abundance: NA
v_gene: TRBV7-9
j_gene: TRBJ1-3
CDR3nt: TGTGCCAGCAGCTTGAAGCAAGCAGGGGTTGTTCCTGGAAACACCATATATTTT
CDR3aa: CASSLKQAGVVPGNTIYF

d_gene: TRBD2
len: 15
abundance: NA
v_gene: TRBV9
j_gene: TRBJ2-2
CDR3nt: TGTGCCAGCAGCGTAGCTAGCGGGGCCGGGGGGGAGCTGTTTTTT
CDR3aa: CASSVASGAGGELFF

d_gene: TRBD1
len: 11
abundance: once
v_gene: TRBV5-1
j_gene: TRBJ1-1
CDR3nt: TGCGCCAGCGGGACAGACACTGAAGCTTTCTTT
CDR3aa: CASGTDTEAFF

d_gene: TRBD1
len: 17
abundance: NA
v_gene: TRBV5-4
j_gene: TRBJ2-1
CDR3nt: TGTGCCAGCAGTCGAAATTCCGGGACAGGGTCCTACAATGAGCAGTTCTTC
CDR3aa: CASSRNSGTGSYNEQFF

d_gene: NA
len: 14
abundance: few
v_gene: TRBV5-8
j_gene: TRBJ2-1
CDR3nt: TGTGCCAGCAGCTTGAAAGTTACTAGGTCTTGGCAGTTCTTC
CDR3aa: CASSLKVTRSWQFF

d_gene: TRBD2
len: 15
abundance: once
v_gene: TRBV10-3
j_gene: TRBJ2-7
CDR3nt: TGTGCCACTAGAGGGGCTAGCGGGAAAGCCTACGAGCAGTACTTC
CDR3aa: CATRGASGKAYEQYF

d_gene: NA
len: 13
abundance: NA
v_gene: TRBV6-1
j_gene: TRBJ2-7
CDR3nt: TGTGCCAGCCTCCCTAGTAGGCTCTACGAGCAGTACTTC
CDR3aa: CASLPSRLYEQYF

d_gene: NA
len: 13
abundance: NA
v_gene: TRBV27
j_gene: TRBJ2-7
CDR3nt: TGTGCCAGCAGTCCCTACCGCTACCACGAGCAGTACTTC
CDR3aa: CASSPYRYHEQYF

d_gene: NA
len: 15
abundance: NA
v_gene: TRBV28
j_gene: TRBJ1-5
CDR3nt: TGTGCCAGCAGTTTATTGGGGTCGGGGAATCAGCCCCAGCATTTT
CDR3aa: CASSLLGSGNQPQHF

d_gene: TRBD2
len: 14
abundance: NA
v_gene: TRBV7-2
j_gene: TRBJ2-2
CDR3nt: TGTGCCAGCAGCCTGGGACTAGGCCCCGGGGAGCTGTTTTTT
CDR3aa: CASSLGLGPGELFF

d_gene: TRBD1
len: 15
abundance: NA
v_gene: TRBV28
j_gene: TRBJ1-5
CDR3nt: TGTGCCACCAGGGACAGGGGGCTTAACAATCAGCCCCAGCATTTT
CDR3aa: CATRDRGLNNQPQHF

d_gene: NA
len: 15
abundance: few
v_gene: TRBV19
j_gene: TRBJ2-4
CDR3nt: TGTGCCAGTAGTATTGATTCCATGCGGGCCCTGTTTCAGTACTTC
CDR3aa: CASSIDSMRALFQYF

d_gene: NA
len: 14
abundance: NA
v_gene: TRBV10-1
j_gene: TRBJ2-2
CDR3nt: TGCGCCAGCAGTGTGGCAGGCTCGACCGGGGAGCTGTTTTTT
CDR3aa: CASSVAGSTGELFF